This TCR beta chain was sequenced during a study of cytotoxic CD8 clonotypes in ibrutinib-treated CLL. Study summary: Samples yielded averages of approximately 260,000 productive templates and over 90,000 productive rearrangements.

This clone was found a few times. Cryopreserved PBMCs yielded approximately 2 micrograms of genomic DNA for TCR beta libraries. The germline V gene has CDR1 SGHVS and CDR2 FNYEAQ. The CDR3 sequence is 14 residues long. Trimming took off 3 bases at V and 4 bases at J, with 9 bases between the two ends. Sequencing sought depths of 1 in 200,000 to 1 in 1 million T cells. Here immunoSEQ multiplex PCR was the method, and the copy in TCRdb shows in-frame clones only, minus some. Of some 50,000 clones listed, 50% to 70% are singletons. The rearrangement joins TRBV7-6 to TRBJ2-2; the D is unclear. Material: PBMCs, obtained after 24 months of ibrutinib treatment. The receptor comes from a human donor with chronic lymphocytic leukemia. CDR3 loop: CASSFEVATGELFF. As DNA, the CDR3 is TGTGCCAGCAGCTTTGAGGTTGCCACCGGGGAGCTGTTTTTT.